The clone carrying this TCR beta chain was detected many times. What it binds is not known. Germline V lookup: CDR1 KGHSH, CDR2 LQKENI. V dropped 3 bases and J dropped 4 bases, with 6 bases sitting between them. This CDR3 is built from 12 residues. These data belong to a study of Graves' ophthalmopathy and Graves' hyperthyroidism. Study observations and caveats: Most thyroid clonotypes expanded beyond 0.001 frequency were also found in blood. Sensitivity reached 87.88% and specificity roughly 76% for a 13-signature model separating ophthalmopathy from stable hyperthyroidism.

Clinical symptoms, serum thyroxine, TRAb, thyroid ultrasound and orbital computed tomography determined diagnosis. RNA transcripts were the template, and TCR beta CDR3 regions were amplified from them. An initial RT-PCR round employing HTBI primers preceded a second-round multiplex PCR. Using its own MiXCR run on the multiplex PCR reads, TCRdb lists one record per CDR3 protein. Here the sample spans approximately 160,000 distinct CDR3 sequences, around 39% being singletons. The sequence was collected from a man aged 25 to 40 with Graves' ophthalmopathy. Sequencing was performed on peripheral blood. The genes are TRBV18 and TRBJ1-1, with D possibly matching TRBD1 (5 bases). The CDR3 loop is CASSPGVTEAFF. CDR3 DNA sequence: TGTGCCAGCTCACCGGGGGTCACTGAAGCTTTCTTT.